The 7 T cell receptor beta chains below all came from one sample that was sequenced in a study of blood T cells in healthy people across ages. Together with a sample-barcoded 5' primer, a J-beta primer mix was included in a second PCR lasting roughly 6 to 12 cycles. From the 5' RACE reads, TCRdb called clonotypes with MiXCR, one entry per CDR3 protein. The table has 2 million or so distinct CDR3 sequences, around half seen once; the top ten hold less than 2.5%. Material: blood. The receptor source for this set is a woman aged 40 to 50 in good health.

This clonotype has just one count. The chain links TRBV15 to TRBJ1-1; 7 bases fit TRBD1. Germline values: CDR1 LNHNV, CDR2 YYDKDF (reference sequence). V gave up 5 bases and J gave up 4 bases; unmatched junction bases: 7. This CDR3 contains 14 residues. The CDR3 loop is CATSRAAGGTEAFF. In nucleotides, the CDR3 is TGTGCCACCAGCCGGGCCGCAGGGGGCACTGAAGCTTTCTTT.

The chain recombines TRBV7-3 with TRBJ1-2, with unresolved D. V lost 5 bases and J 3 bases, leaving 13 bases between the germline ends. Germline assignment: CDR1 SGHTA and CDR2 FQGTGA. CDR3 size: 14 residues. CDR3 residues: CASSLEPLDYGYTF. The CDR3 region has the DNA TGTGCCAGCAGCCTTGAACCCCTCGACTATGGCTACACCTTC.

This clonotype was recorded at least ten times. CDR3 sequence reads: CSGGQVGQETQYF. The CDR3 coding sequence is TGCAGCGGTGGGCAGGTCGGCCAAGAGACCCAGTACTTC. The chain uses TRBV29-1 and TRBJ2-5; D gene uncertain. CDR1 is SQVTM, CDR2 ANQGSEA, per germline. This CDR3 region has 13 residues. V dropped 7 bases and J dropped 1 base, with 13 bases sitting between them.

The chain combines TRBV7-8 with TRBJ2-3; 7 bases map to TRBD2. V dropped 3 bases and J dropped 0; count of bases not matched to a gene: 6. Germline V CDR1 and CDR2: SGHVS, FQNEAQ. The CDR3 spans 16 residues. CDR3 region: CASSLLADASTDTQYF. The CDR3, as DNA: TGTGCCAGCAGCTTGCTAGCGGATGCTAGCACAGATACGCAGTATTTT.

In DNA, the CDR3 is TGTGCCAGCAGCACCACCGGGACTAGCGGGGGTCGAAATGAGCAGTTCTTC. Translating gives CASSTTGTSGGRNEQFF. J is TRBJ2-1 and V is TRBV7-2; 14 bases align to TRBD2. Germline V gene sequence: CDR1 SGHTA, CDR2 FQGNSA. With 5 bases clipped from V and 7 bases from J, the junction kept 10 bases outside the gene matches. This CDR3 has 17 residues.

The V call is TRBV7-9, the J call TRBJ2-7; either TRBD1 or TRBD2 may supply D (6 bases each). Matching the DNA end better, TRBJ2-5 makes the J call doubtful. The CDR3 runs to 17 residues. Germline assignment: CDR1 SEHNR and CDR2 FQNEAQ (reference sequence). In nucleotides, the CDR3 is TGTGCCAGCAGCTTGGGGGCCGGGGGAACAAGTCGAGAGACCCAGTACTTC. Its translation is CASSLGAGGTSRETQYF.

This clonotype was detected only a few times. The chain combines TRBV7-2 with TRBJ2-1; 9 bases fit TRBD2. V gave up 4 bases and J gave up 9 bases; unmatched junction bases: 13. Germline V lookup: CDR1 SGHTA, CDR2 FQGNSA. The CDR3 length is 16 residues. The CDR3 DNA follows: TGTGCCAGCAGCTCTCTCCCCTATAGCGGGGGTTCTGAGCAGTTCTTC. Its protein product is CASSSLPYSGGSEQFF. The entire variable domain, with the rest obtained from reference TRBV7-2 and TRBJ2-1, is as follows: GAGVSQSPSNKVTEKGKDVELRCDPISGHTALYWYRQSLGQGLEFLIYFQGNSAPDKSGLPSDRFSAERTGGSVSTLTIQRTQQEDSAVYLCASSSLPYSGGSEQFFGPGTRLTVL.